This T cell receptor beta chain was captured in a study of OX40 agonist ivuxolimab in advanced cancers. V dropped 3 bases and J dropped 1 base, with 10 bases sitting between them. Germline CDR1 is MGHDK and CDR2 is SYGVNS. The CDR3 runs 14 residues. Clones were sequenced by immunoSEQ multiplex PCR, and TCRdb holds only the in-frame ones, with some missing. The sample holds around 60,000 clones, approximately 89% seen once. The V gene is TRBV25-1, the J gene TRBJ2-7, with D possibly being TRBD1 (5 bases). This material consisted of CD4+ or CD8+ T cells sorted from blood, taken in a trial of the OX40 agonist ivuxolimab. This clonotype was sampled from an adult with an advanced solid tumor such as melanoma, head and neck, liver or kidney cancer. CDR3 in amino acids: CASSDSDTSYEQYF. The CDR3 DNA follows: TGTGCCAGCAGTGATTCGGACACTTCCTACGAGCAGTACTTC.